A selection of T cell receptor beta chains follows, all from one sample in a study of blood T cells in healthy people across ages. MiXCR, run by TCRdb on the 5' RACE reads, gives a single entry per CDR3 protein. The data contain about 670,000 distinct CDR3 sequences, 40% to 65% of them singletons. Material for sequencing was blood. These receptors originate from a woman of 80 years or more in good health. Both conserved end residues are part of each CDR3. The order of the fields is CDR3 protein, J gene, V gene.

CDR3aa: CASSFVGELFF
j_gene: TRBJ2-2
v_gene: TRBV12-3/TRBV12-4

CDR3aa: CSVEKTGGSTDTQYF
j_gene: TRBJ2-3
v_gene: TRBV29-1

CDR3aa: CSVEGPVKEQFF
j_gene: TRBJ2-1
v_gene: TRBV29-1

CDR3aa: CASSAMGSSGANVLTF
j_gene: TRBJ2-6
v_gene: TRBV5-1

CDR3aa: CSAGAATGELFF
j_gene: TRBJ2-2
v_gene: TRBV29-1

CDR3aa: CASSRIKTGAPNEQFF
j_gene: TRBJ2-1
v_gene: TRBV6-2/TRBV6-3

CDR3aa: CASSVQTSGASNEQFF
j_gene: TRBJ2-1
v_gene: TRBV7-9

CDR3aa: CSAPRGSGGPTDTQYF
j_gene: TRBJ2-3
v_gene: TRBV20-1

CDR3aa: CASSVDSGGYTEAFF
j_gene: TRBJ1-1
v_gene: TRBV9

CDR3aa: CSARASAIPQYF
j_gene: .
v_gene: TRBV20-1

CDR3aa: CASSYSGAWGGTEAFF
j_gene: TRBJ1-1
v_gene: TRBV6-5

CDR3aa: CASSLSAPGTSGRVTQYF
j_gene: TRBJ2-3
v_gene: TRBV28

CDR3aa: CASSEKGYGYSEQFF
j_gene: TRBJ2-1
v_gene: TRBV6-1

CDR3aa: CASSQGWTEYNEQFF
j_gene: TRBJ2-1
v_gene: TRBV4-3

CDR3aa: CASSPDLEQYF
j_gene: TRBJ2-7
v_gene: TRBV18

CDR3aa: CAISGNTGGSTPRDEQFF
j_gene: TRBJ2-1
v_gene: TRBV10-3

CDR3aa: CSAISRERDNSPLHF
j_gene: TRBJ1-6
v_gene: TRBV20-1

CDR3aa: CAWRGVTEAFF
j_gene: TRBJ1-1
v_gene: TRBV30

CDR3aa: CAISFSGDTGELFF
j_gene: TRBJ2-2
v_gene: TRBV10-3

CDR3aa: CASSLAKATQEQFF
j_gene: TRBJ2-1
v_gene: TRBV7-2

CDR3aa: CASSSGTANSPLHF
j_gene: TRBJ1-6
v_gene: TRBV7-2

CDR3aa: CAVSDPSGTAYEQYF
j_gene: TRBJ2-7
v_gene: TRBV10-3

CDR3aa: CASSYGTSNEKLFF
j_gene: TRBJ1-4
v_gene: TRBV6-2/TRBV6-3

CDR3aa: CASSQSWRDEKLFF
j_gene: TRBJ1-4
v_gene: TRBV4-1

CDR3aa: CASSIRQGNRCSGANVLTF
j_gene: TRBJ2-6
v_gene: TRBV7-8